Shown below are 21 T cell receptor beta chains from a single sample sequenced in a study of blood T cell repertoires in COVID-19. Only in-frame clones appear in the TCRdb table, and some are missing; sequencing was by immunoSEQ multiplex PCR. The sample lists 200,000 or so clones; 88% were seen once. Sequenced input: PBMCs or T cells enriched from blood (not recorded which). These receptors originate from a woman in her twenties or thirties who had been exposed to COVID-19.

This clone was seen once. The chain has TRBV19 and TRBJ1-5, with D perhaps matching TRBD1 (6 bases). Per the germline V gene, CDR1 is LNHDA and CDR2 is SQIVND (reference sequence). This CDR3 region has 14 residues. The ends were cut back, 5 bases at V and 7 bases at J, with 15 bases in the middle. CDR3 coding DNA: TGTGCCAGTAGTGTTCAGGGGCTCGGGCAGCCCCAGCATTTT. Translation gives CASSVQGLGQPQHF.

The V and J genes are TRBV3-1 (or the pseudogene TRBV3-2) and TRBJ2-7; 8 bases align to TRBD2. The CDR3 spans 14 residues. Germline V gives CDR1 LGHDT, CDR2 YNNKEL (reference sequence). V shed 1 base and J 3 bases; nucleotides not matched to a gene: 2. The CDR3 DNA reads TGTGCCAGCAGCCAAGCCGGGACTAGCTACGAGCAGTACTTC. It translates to CASSQAGTSYEQYF.

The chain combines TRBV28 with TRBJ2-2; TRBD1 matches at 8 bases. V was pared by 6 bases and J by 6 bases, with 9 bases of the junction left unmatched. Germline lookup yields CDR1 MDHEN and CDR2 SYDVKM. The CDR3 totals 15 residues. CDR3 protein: CASRTPGQVPGELFF. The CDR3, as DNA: TGTGCCAGCAGGACTCCGGGACAGGTGCCCGGGGAGCTGTTTTTT.

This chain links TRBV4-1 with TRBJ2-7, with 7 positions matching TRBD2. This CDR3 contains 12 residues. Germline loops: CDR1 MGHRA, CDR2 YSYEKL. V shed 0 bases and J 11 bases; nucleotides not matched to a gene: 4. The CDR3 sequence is CASSQDGREEYF. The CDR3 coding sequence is TGCGCCAGCAGCCAAGATGGGAGGGAGGAGTACTTC.

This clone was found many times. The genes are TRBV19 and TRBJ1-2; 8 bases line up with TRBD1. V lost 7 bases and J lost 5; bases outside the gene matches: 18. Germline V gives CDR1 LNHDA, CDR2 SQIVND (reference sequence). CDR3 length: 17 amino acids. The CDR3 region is CASKALSQGRQGYGYTF. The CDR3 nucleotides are TGTGCCAGTAAGGCTTTATCCCAGGGAAGACAGGGGTATGGCTACACCTTC.

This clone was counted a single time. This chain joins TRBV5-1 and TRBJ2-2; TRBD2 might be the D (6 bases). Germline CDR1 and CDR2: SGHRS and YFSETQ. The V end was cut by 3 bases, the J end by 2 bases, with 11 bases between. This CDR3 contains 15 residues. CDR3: CASSWRDSNTGELFF. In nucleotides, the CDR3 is TGCGCCAGCAGCTGGCGGGACTCTAACACCGGGGAGCTGTTTTTT.

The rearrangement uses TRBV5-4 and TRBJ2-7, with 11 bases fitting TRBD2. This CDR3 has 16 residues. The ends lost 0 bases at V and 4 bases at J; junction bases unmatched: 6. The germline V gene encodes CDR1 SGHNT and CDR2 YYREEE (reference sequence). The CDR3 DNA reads TGTGCCAGCAGCTTGGATAGCGGGAGGGCCGGATACGAGCAGTACTTC. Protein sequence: CASSLDSGRAGYEQYF.

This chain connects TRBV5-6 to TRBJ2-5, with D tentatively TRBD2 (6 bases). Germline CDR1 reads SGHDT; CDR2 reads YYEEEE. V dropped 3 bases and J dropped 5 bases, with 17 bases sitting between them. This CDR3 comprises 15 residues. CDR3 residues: CASSWVTEGRETQYF. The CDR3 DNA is TGTGCCAGCAGCTGGGTTACGGAGGGTCGTGAGACCCAGTACTTC.

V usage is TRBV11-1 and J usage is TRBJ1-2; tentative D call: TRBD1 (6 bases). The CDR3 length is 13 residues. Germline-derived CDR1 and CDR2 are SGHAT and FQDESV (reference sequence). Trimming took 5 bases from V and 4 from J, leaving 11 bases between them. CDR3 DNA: TGTGCCAGCAGCACAGGGTCGTCCTATGGCTACACCTTC. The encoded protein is CASSTGSSYGYTF.

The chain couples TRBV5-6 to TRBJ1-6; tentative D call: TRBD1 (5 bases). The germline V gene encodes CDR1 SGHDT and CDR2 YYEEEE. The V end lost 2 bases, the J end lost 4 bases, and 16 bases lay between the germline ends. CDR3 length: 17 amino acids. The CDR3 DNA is TGTGCCAGCAGCTTTTTTCCCCGAACAGGATATAATTCACCCCTCCACTTT. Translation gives CASSFFPRTGYNSPLHF.

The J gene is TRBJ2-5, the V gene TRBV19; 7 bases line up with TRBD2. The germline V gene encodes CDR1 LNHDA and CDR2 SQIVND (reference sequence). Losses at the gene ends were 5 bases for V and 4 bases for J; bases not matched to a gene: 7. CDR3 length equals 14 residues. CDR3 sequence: CASSHPSGLETQYF. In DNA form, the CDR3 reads TGTGCCAGTAGTCATCCTAGCGGACTAGAGACCCAGTACTTC.

CDR3 sequence reads: CASSLWTAPYEQYF. The CDR3 coding sequence is TGTGCCAGCAGCCTTTGGACAGCTCCCTACGAGCAGTACTTC. The chain is built from TRBV5-4 and TRBJ2-7; D might be TRBD1 (6 bases). Per the germline V gene, CDR1 is SGHNT and CDR2 is YYREEE (reference sequence). Between the trimmed V and J ends, which lost 4 bases and 2 bases, there was a span of 13 bases. This CDR3 is built from 14 residues. The variable domain in full, with the rest retrieved from reference TRBV5-4 and TRBJ2-7, is ETGVTQSPTHLIKTRGQQVTLRCSSQSGHNTVSWYQQALGQGPQFIFQYYREEENGRGNFPPRFSGLQFPNYSSELNVNALELDDSALYLCASSLWTAPYEQYFGPGTRLTVT.

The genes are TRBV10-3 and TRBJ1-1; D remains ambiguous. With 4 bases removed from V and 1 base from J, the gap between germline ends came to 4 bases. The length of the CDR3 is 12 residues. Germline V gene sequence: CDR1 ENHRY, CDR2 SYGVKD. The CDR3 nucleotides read TGTGCCATCAGTGGACAGAACACTGAAGCTTTCTTT. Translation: CAISGQNTEAFF.

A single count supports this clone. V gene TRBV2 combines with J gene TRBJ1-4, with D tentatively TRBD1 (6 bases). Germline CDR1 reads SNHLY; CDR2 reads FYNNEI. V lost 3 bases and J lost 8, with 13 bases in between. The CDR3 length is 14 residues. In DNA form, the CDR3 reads TGTGCCAGCAGTGAGGAACAGGGAAGGGAAAAACTGTTTTTT. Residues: CASSEEQGREKLFF.

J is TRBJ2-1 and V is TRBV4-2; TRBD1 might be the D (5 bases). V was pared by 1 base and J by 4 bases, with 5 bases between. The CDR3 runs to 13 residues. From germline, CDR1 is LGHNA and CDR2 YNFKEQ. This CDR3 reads CASSQGQYNEQFF. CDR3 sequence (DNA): TGTGCCAGCAGCCAAGGACAGTACAATGAGCAGTTCTTC.

DNA for the CDR3: TGTGCCAGCAGCCGTAACGGACTAGCGGCCTACAATGAGCAGTTCTTC. Amino acid sequence: CASSRNGLAAYNEQFF. This sequence joins TRBV3-1 (or the pseudogene TRBV3-2) and TRBJ2-1; TRBD2 matches at 10 bases. This CDR3 has 16 amino acids. The V segment lost 4 bases and the J segment 2 bases; nucleotides outside the gene matches: 5. Germline V gene sequence: CDR1 LGHDT, CDR2 YNNKEL (reference sequence).

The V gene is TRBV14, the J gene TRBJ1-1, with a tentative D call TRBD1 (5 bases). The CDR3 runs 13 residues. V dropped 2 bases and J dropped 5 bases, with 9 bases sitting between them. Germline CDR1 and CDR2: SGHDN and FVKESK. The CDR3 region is CASSQTGVTEAFF. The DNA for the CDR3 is TGTGCCAGCAGCCAAACGGGGGTGACTGAAGCTTTCTTT.

Here the CDR3 reads CASSLAGTIHEQFF. The CDR3 DNA is TGTGCCAGCAGCTTGGCCGGGACTATACATGAGCAGTTCTTC. The V and J genes are TRBV5-4 and TRBJ2-1; the match to TRBD2 covers 7 bases. With 0 bases clipped from V and 8 bases from J, the junction kept 5 bases outside the gene matches. Germline V gives CDR1 SGHNT, CDR2 YYREEE (reference sequence). The CDR3 has 14 amino acids. Full variable domain (missing parts from reference TRBV5-4 and TRBJ2-1): ETGVTQSPTHLIKTRGQQVTLRCSSQSGHNTVSWYQQALGQGPQFIFQYYREEENGRGNFPPRFSGLQFPNYSSELNVNALELDDSALYLCASSLAGTIHEQFFGPGTRLTVL.

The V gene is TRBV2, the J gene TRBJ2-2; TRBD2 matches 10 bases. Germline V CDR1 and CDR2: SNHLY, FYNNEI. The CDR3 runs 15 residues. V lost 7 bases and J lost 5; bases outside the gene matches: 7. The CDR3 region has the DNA TGTGCCAGCAAGCTAGCGGGAGCGTTGACCGGGGAGCTGTTTTTT. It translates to CASKLAGALTGELFF.

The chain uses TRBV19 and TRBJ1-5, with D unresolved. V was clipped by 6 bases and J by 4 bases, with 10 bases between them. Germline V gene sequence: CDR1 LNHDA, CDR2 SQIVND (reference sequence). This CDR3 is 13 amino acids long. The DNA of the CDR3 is TGTGCCAGTAGCGGACTAGGGAATCAGCCCCAGCATTTT. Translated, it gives CASSGLGNQPQHF. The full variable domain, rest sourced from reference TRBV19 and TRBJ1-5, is DGGITQSPKYLFRKEGQNVTLSCEQNLNHDAMYWYRQDPGQGLRLIYYSQIVNDFQKGDIAEGYSVSREKKESFPLTVTSAQKNPTAFYLCASSGLGNQPQHFGDGTRLSIL.

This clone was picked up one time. The CDR3 loop is CASSSPGSHPYEQYF. CDR3 nucleotides: TGTGCCAGCAGCTCACCGGGTTCCCACCCCTACGAGCAGTACTTC. The chain combines TRBV7-9 with TRBJ2-7; D is undetermined. This CDR3 contains 15 residues. Looked up from germline, CDR1 is SEHNR and CDR2 is FQNEAQ (reference sequence). The V end was cut by 4 bases, the J end by 2 bases, with 15 bases between.